Below are 20 T cell receptor beta chains sequenced from a single sample in a study of T cells expressing NK-cell markers. TCRdb reanalyzed the 5' RACE reads, giving one entry per CDR3 protein sequence and no DNA. The ten top clones account for roughly a third, within a sample of some 140,000 distinct CDR3 sequences. Sequencing used blood T cells: a sorted CD56 or NKG2C T cell subset, CD4+ or CD8+ T cells, or bulk PBMC T cells (not recorded which). The receptors were gathered from a woman between 50 and 59 years old in good health.

The rearrangement uses TRBV7-9 and TRBJ1-1; the D gene TCRdb calls, TRBD1, cannot be checked with no DNA. The germline V gene has CDR1 SEHNR and CDR2 FQNEAQ (reference sequence). CDR3 length equals 15 residues. CDR3 protein: CASSLTGARNTEAFF.

CDR3 amino acids: CASSYSRTETQYF. The V gene is TRBV6-5, the J gene TRBJ2-5. The CDR3 has 13 amino acids. Per the germline V gene, CDR1 is MNHEY and CDR2 is SVGAGI.

This chain joins TRBV3-1 and TRBJ2-1; TCRdb returns TRBD2, unconfirmable since there is no DNA. Germline V lookup: CDR1 LGHDT, CDR2 YNNKEL (reference sequence). CDR3 length: 17 amino acids. CDR3 sequence: CASSQEREGGSYNEQFF.

J is TRBJ1-1 and V is TRBV7-8. The length of the CDR3 is 13 residues. From germline, CDR1 is SGHVS and CDR2 FQNEAQ. Here the CDR3 reads CASSLAQATEAFF.

V usage is TRBV7-2 and J usage is TRBJ2-7; TCRdb names TRBD2, which stays unverified in the absence of DNA. Germline V CDR1 and CDR2: SGHTA, FQGNSA. The CDR3 runs to 15 residues. The CDR3 here is CASSPTSGGMYEQYF.

The rearrangement links TRBV4-1 to TRBJ1-2; the TCRdb call, TRBD1, lacks DNA for checking. Germline CDR1 reads MGHRA; CDR2 reads YSYEKL. This CDR3 has 17 residues. The CDR3 here is CASSQDSGTGANYGYTF.

The chain uses TRBV11-2 and TRBJ2-4; TCRdb selects TRBD1, and the lack of DNA leaves this call unchecked. The CDR3 has 18 residues. Germline CDR1 SGHAT, CDR2 FQNNGV. CDR3 sequence reads: CASSLWGGSGDVLNIQYF.

This chain uses TRBV4-1 with TRBJ2-7. This CDR3 contains 14 residues. The germline gives CDR1 MGHRA, CDR2 YSYEKL. The CDR3 is CASSQGSVAYEQYF.

The rearrangement joins TRBV29-1 to TRBJ2-5; TCRdb indicates TRBD2, and absent DNA this call remains unverified. CDR1 is SQVTM, CDR2 ANQGSEA, per germline. The length of the CDR3 is 14 residues. CDR3: CSVDSGNAQETQYF.

This CDR3 is CASSPAQTSGAAKNIQYF. The rearrangement uses TRBV27 and TRBJ2-4; without DNA, the TCRdb call of TRBD2 cannot be checked. This CDR3 has 18 residues. The germline CDR1 and CDR2 sequences are MNHEY and SMNVEV (reference sequence).

The chain uses TRBV19 and TRBJ2-3; as DNA is missing, the TRBD2 call by TCRdb cannot be tested. The CDR3 loop spans 15 amino acids. Germline V gene data show CDR1 as LNHDA and CDR2 as SQIVND (reference sequence). The CDR3 sequence: CASSPSGRLTDTQYF.

The genes are TRBV4-1 and TRBJ1-2; no DNA is available, so the TRBD1 call from TCRdb remains unchecked. The CDR3 length is 17 residues. CDR1 is MGHRA, CDR2 YSYEKL, per germline. CDR3 protein: CASSQKVAQVTGGGYTF.

V usage is TRBV20-1 and J usage is TRBJ2-1; the TRBD2 assignment by TCRdb is unverifiable without DNA. The CDR3 runs 15 residues. Germline V gives CDR1 DFQATT, CDR2 SNEGSKA (reference sequence). CDR3 sequence: CSAPGPGLADPEQFF.

The CDR3 spells CASSQGLAGVFEQFF. This chain joins TRBV7-9 and TRBJ2-1; TCRdb proposes TRBD2, but this gene call is untestable without DNA. Germline V gives CDR1 SEHNR, CDR2 FQNEAQ (reference sequence). There are 15 residues in the CDR3.

The CDR3 loop reads CASSVVQDSSSYNEQFF. The chain employs TRBV2 and TRBJ2-1; the D call from TCRdb, TRBD1, cannot be confirmed without DNA. Germline CDR1 reads SNHLY; CDR2 reads FYNNEI. This CDR3 comprises 17 residues.

J is TRBJ2-1 and V is TRBV6-2 or TRBV6-3; TCRdb returns TRBD1, unconfirmable since there is no DNA. The CDR3 contains 13 residues. The V gene's germline CDR1 is MNHEY and CDR2 SVGEGT. The chain's CDR3 is CASSPGSDNEQFF.

The rearrangement joins TRBV19 to TRBJ2-1; TCRdb proposes TRBD2, but this gene call is untestable without DNA. Germline CDR1 is LNHDA and CDR2 is SQIVND (reference sequence). This CDR3 is 15 amino acids long. The CDR3 loop is CASTPSLATYNEQFF.

The rearrangement links TRBV7-9 to TRBJ1-3; TCRdb indicates TRBD1, and absent DNA this call remains unverified. CDR1 and CDR2 (germline): SEHNR, FQNEAQ (reference sequence). The CDR3 consists of 17 residues. CDR3 region: CASSLEWQRATGNTIYF.

The genes are TRBV7-2 and TRBJ1-1; TCRdb lists TRBD1, though no DNA is available to test this call. This CDR3 has 14 amino acids. Germline V gives CDR1 SGHTA, CDR2 FQGNSA. The CDR3 is CASSLPETGAEAFF.

This chain uses TRBV20-1 with TRBJ2-1; TCRdb's D call of TRBD1 is untestable without DNA. The germline V gene encodes CDR1 DFQATT and CDR2 SNEGSKA (reference sequence). The CDR3 contains 15 residues. This CDR3 is CSVIPDRGVYNEQFF.